These 28 T cell receptor beta chains were all obtained from the same sample, sequenced in a study of T cells after posttransplantation cyclophosphamide. Busulfan-fludarabine conditioning, marrow transplant, and cyclophosphamide on days +3 and +4 were administered. Repertoires were generated with immunoSEQ multiplex PCR, while TCRdb's copy carries only in-frame clones and drops some. The data show 10,000 or so clones, 82% seen once. The sequencing used PBMCs, collected around 2,000 days after a stem cell transplant with posttransplant cyclophosphamide. The receptors originated from a female patient aged 40-49 years who received an allogeneic stem cell transplant from a related donor, was CMV-positive, and had no GVHD. Some T cells may be provided by the graft donor.

The chain joins TRBV18 to TRBJ2-7, with D unresolved. CDR3 length equals 14 residues. The germline V gene has CDR1 KGHSH and CDR2 LQKENI. V was shortened by 4 bases and J by 0 bases, with 10 bases between the two germline ends. The CDR3 DNA follows: TGTGCCAGCTCACGTGGCGGAACCTCCTACGAGCAGTACTTC. Translating it yields CASSRGGTSYEQYF.

The CDR3 is CASSRDRGGNEQFF. DNA for the CDR3: TGTGCCAGTAGCCGGGACAGGGGTGGGAATGAGCAGTTCTTC. This chain connects TRBV19 to TRBJ2-1, with 10 nucleotides matching TRBD1. The junction had 6 bases not matched to a gene; V was cut back by 6 bases and J by 7 bases. Germline lookup yields CDR1 LNHDA and CDR2 SQIVND (reference sequence). CDR3 size: 14 residues.

The CDR3 DNA sequence: TGTGCCAGTAGTATAACGGGGTACAATGAGCAGTTCTTC. As protein: CASSITGYNEQFF. The chain couples TRBV19 to TRBJ2-1; maybe TRBD2 (5 bases). The V end lost 2 bases, the J end lost 4 bases, and 6 bases lay between the germline ends. There are 13 residues in the CDR3. The germline V gene has CDR1 LNHDA and CDR2 SQIVND (reference sequence). Based on the CDR3 plus reference TRBV19 and TRBJ2-1, the full variable domain is DGGITQSPKYLFRKEGQNVTLSCEQNLNHDAMYWYRQDPGQGLRLIYYSQIVNDFQKGDIAEGYSVSREKKESFPLTVTSAQKNPTAFYLCASSITGYNEQFFGPGTRLTVL.

CDR3: CASSLAGAGGSYEQYF. CDR3 coding DNA: TGTGCCAGCAGCTTAGCCGGCGCGGGGGGTTCCTACGAGCAGTACTTC. The chain has TRBV11-1 and TRBJ2-7; 8 bases line up with TRBD2. This CDR3 has 16 amino acids. After removal of 0 bases from V and 1 base from J, the junction contained 5 bases not matched to a gene. Germline CDR1 and CDR2: SGHAT and FQDESV (reference sequence). The full variable domain, its missing parts supplied by reference TRBV11-1 and TRBJ2-7, is EAEVAQSPRYKITEKSQAVAFWCDPISGHATLYWYRQILGQGPELLVQFQDESVVDDSQLPKDRFSAERLKGVDSTLKIQPAELGDSAMYLCASSLAGAGGSYEQYFGPGTRLTVT.

This clone was observed once. This chain links TRBV11-3 with TRBJ1-3; 8 bases are a match to TRBD1. The germline gives CDR1 SGHNT, CDR2 YENEEA. CDR3 size: 17 residues. V gave up 3 bases and J gave up 0 bases; unmatched junction bases: 7. CDR3 protein: CASSLRARGLSGNTIYF. The CDR3 DNA sequence: TGTGCCAGCAGCTTGCGGGCCAGGGGGCTCTCTGGAAACACCATATATTTT.

This clone was observed once. The genes are TRBV29-1 and TRBJ1-1, with no clear D. V was clipped by 7 bases and J by 7 bases, with 13 bases between them. This CDR3 region has 11 residues. Germline V gene sequence: CDR1 SQVTM, CDR2 ANQGSEA. The CDR3 bases are TGCAGCGCGATAGCTCCGGGTGAAGCTTTCTTT. It specifies CSAIAPGEAFF.

CDR3 bases: TGTGCCAGCACCCCAGAGGATAGCAATCAGCCCCAGCATTTT. This gives the protein CASTPEDSNQPQHF. This chain connects TRBV16 to TRBJ1-5; D call uncertain. The V gene lost 7 bases and the J gene lost 0 bases, with 10 bases spanning the gap. There are 14 residues in the CDR3. In germline, CDR1 is KGHSY, CDR2 FQNENV.

This chain connects TRBV5-1 to TRBJ1-3, with D maybe TRBD1 (5 bases). V was pared by 0 bases and J by 3 bases, with 7 bases between. Per the germline V gene, CDR1 is SGHRS and CDR2 is YFSETQ. There are 14 residues in the CDR3. The CDR3 is CASSLEGVGNTIYF. CDR3 nucleotides: TGCGCCAGCAGCTTGGAAGGGGTTGGAAACACCATATATTTT.

On this clone: A junction end diverges from the germline sequence, so it may reflect a read error. The chain carries TRBV7-7 and TRBJ2-7, with D maybe TRBD1 (5 bases). CDR1 and CDR2 from the germline V gene are SSHAT and FNYEAQ (reference sequence). The length of the CDR3 is 15 residues. DNA of the CDR3: TGTGCTAGCAGCTTAGCCCCCGACAGTTCCTACGAGCAGTACTTC. It specifies CASSLAPDSSYEQYF.

Concerning this clone itself: Other DNA sequences in the sample encode the same CDR3. This chain uses TRBV5-1 with TRBJ2-1; TRBD2 is a possible D gene (6 bases). CDR3 length: 15 amino acids. V dropped 0 bases and J dropped 5 bases, with 12 bases sitting between them. Germline V gene lookup returns CDR1 SGHRS and CDR2 YFSETQ. The CDR3 protein is CASSLGGGSHNEQFF. The CDR3 DNA follows: TGCGCCAGCAGCTTGGGTGGAGGGTCGCACAATGAGCAGTTCTTC.

This rearrangement joins TRBV7-9 to TRBJ2-1; TRBD2 agrees at 7 bases. The CDR3 runs 13 residues. Germline assignment: CDR1 SEHNR and CDR2 FQNEAQ (reference sequence). The trim removed 1 base at V and 10 bases at J, leaving 4 bases unmatched. The CDR3 reads CASSLGREREQFF. The CDR3 DNA reads as TGTGCCAGCAGCTTAGGGCGGGAGAGGGAGCAGTTCTTC.

This clone was observed a single time. This chain links TRBV18 with TRBJ2-7, with 13 bases that match TRBD2. The CDR3 consists of 17 residues. Looked up from germline, CDR1 is KGHSH and CDR2 is LQKENI. V lost 1 base to trimming and J lost 0 bases; unmatched junction nucleotides: 3. The CDR3 coding sequence is TGTGCCAGCTCACCACTGACTAGCGGGGGGTACTCCTACGAGCAGTACTTC. As protein: CASSPLTSGGYSYEQYF.

The chain links TRBV27 to TRBJ1-4; no reliable D call. V lost 4 bases to trimming and J lost 0 bases, with 9 bases between them. The germline gives CDR1 MNHEY, CDR2 SMNVEV (reference sequence). The CDR3 consists of 15 residues. This chain's CDR3 is CASSSYRTTNEKLFF. The DNA for the CDR3 is TGTGCCAGCAGTTCCTACAGAACAACTAATGAAAAACTGTTTTTT.

This chain uses TRBV15 with TRBJ2-7; TRBD1 is a possible D gene (6 bases). Trimming cost V 0 bases and J 6 bases, with 9 bases left between them. The CDR3 is 13 amino acids. Per the germline V gene, CDR1 is LNHNV and CDR2 is YYDKDF (reference sequence). The CDR3 sequence is CATSRDLGGEQYF. The CDR3 coding sequence is TGTGCCACCAGCAGAGATCTAGGGGGCGAGCAGTACTTC.

The V and J genes are TRBV7-3 and TRBJ2-5; 8 nucleotides line up with TRBD2. The CDR3 loop spans 15 amino acids. V lost 4 bases, J lost 5 bases, and 9 bases stayed unmatched. CDR1 and CDR2 from the germline V gene are SGHTA and FQGTGA. The CDR3 loop reads CASSSGGGLMETQYF. The CDR3 nucleotides are TGTGCCAGCAGCTCCGGGGGGGGTCTGATGGAGACCCAGTACTTC.

The sample holds a few counts of this clone. This chain links TRBV6-1 with TRBJ1-5; 8 bases line up with TRBD1. V was clipped by 7 bases and J by 3 bases; unmatched bases: 8. Per germline, CDR1 MNHNS and CDR2 SASEGT. There are 15 residues in the CDR3. The CDR3: CASKDGQGVNQPQHF. The CDR3 region has the DNA TGTGCCAGCAAGGACGGACAGGGAGTCAATCAGCCCCAGCATTTT.

This clone was recorded only once. The chain joins TRBV5-4 to TRBJ2-7; D might be TRBD1 (6 bases). Germline CDR1 SGHNT, CDR2 YYREEE (reference sequence). V lost 4 bases, J lost 4 bases, and 12 bases lay in between. This CDR3 has 13 residues. This CDR3 is CASSPGTPYEQYF. CDR3 in DNA: TGTGCCAGCAGCCCTGGGACACCATACGAGCAGTACTTC.

This chain joins TRBV19 and TRBJ1-4; 7 positions agree with TRBD1. Looked up from germline, CDR1 is LNHDA and CDR2 is SQIVND (reference sequence). V gave up 7 bases and J gave up 8 bases; unmatched junction bases: 7. This CDR3 has 13 residues. CDR3 sequence reads: CASNRQGGEKLFF. The CDR3 DNA sequence: TGTGCCAGTAACAGACAGGGAGGCGAAAAACTGTTTTTT. The full variable domain, with the rest looked up from reference TRBV19 and TRBJ1-4, is DGGITQSPKYLFRKEGQNVTLSCEQNLNHDAMYWYRQDPGQGLRLIYYSQIVNDFQKGDIAEGYSVSREKKESFPLTVTSAQKNPTAFYLCASNRQGGEKLFFGSGTQLSVL.

The rearrangement uses TRBV5-1 and TRBJ1-1; 8 bases match TRBD1. The trim removed 4 bases at V and 3 bases at J, leaving 11 bases unmatched. The length of the CDR3 is 16 residues. Germline CDR1 is SGHRS and CDR2 is YFSETQ. CDR3 sequence: CASSAGQGWEDTEAFF. The CDR3 region has the DNA TGCGCCAGCAGCGCTGGACAGGGATGGGAGGACACTGAAGCTTTCTTT.

The chain carries TRBV28 and TRBJ2-5; 9 bases fit TRBD2. Germline V CDR1 and CDR2: MDHEN, SYDVKM. V trimming: 6 bases; J trimming: 5 bases; junction bases outside the gene matches: 13. This CDR3 is 16 amino acids long. The CDR3 spells CASSPRGSGGTETQYF. In nucleotides, the CDR3 is TGTGCCAGCAGCCCTCGTGGGAGCGGGGGGACCGAGACCCAGTACTTC.

The chain combines TRBV19 with TRBJ2-2, with a weak D call TRBD1 (6 bases). This CDR3 is 14 amino acids long. V was pared by 6 bases and J by 3 bases, with 11 bases between. Germline V gene sequence: CDR1 LNHDA, CDR2 SQIVND (reference sequence). The CDR3 bases are TGTGCCAGTAGACCGGGACATTACACCGGGGAGCTGTTTTTT. Residues: CASRPGHYTGELFF. The complete variable domain, with remaining parts taken from reference TRBV19 and TRBJ2-2, reads DGGITQSPKYLFRKEGQNVTLSCEQNLNHDAMYWYRQDPGQGLRLIYYSQIVNDFQKGDIAEGYSVSREKKESFPLTVTSAQKNPTAFYLCASRPGHYTGELFFGEGSRLTVL.

This chain links TRBV5-1 with TRBJ1-1; tentatively, D is TRBD1 (5 bases). Looked up from germline, CDR1 is SGHRS and CDR2 is YFSETQ. The CDR3 contains 16 residues. The V gene lost 0 bases and the J gene lost 3 bases, with 15 bases spanning the gap. The CDR3 is CASSLVLGGVYTEAFF. The DNA of the CDR3 is TGCGCCAGCAGCTTGGTGCTGGGGGGGGTATACACTGAAGCTTTCTTT.

V and J are TRBV5-6 and TRBJ2-5; the match to TRBD1 covers 9 bases. The trim removed 2 bases at V and 7 bases at J, leaving 3 bases unmatched. This CDR3 comprises 13 residues. Germline loops: CDR1 SGHDT, CDR2 YYEEEE. This CDR3 is CASSLRQGVTQYF. The CDR3 bases are TGTGCCAGCAGCTTAAGACAGGGGGTGACCCAGTACTTC.

The CDR3 region has the DNA TGTGCCAGTAGTTTCGCGGGGACAGGGGGTATAACTAATGAAAAACTGTTTTTT. This sequence encodes CASSFAGTGGITNEKLFF. V gene TRBV19 combines with J gene TRBJ1-4; TRBD1 aligns across 11 bases. Germline CDR1 LNHDA, CDR2 SQIVND (reference sequence). This CDR3 is built from 18 residues. V was clipped by 5 bases and J by 1 base; unmatched bases: 9.

This clone was detected only a few times. The V and J genes are TRBV7-6 and TRBJ1-6; D gene uncertain. The V gene lost 5 bases and the J gene lost 4 bases, with 12 bases spanning the gap. The germline gives CDR1 SGHVS, CDR2 FNYEAQ. There are 15 residues in the CDR3. For the CDR3, the DNA is TGTGCCAGCAGCAACCGGGATCCTTATAATTCACCCCTCCACTTT. It encodes CASSNRDPYNSPLHF.

This chain's CDR3 is CASSSYNTDRRYQYF. In nucleotides, the CDR3 is TGTGCCAGCAGCTCCTATAATACGGACAGGCGATATCAGTACTTC. The V gene is TRBV5-5, the J gene TRBJ2-7; 7 nucleotides align to TRBD1. This CDR3 has 15 residues. Germline V gene data show CDR1 as SGHKS and CDR2 as YYEKEE (reference sequence). Losses at the gene ends were 3 bases for V and 10 bases for J; bases not matched to a gene: 16.

The chain carries TRBV5-5 and TRBJ1-5, with a tentative D call TRBD1 (5 bases). V dropped 2 bases and J dropped 5 bases, with 14 bases sitting between them. The V gene's germline CDR1 is SGHKS and CDR2 YYEKEE (reference sequence). The CDR3 covers 15 residues. As DNA, the CDR3 is TGTGCCAGCAGCTTTGGGGCCTCCGAAGATCAGCCCCAGCATTTT. Translated, it gives CASSFGASEDQPQHF.

This chain uses TRBV19 with TRBJ1-5, with TRBD1 identical over 7 bases. Germline assignment: CDR1 LNHDA and CDR2 SQIVND (reference sequence). Trimming removed 8 bases from V and 4 bases from J; junction bases left unmatched: 8. The CDR3 runs 14 residues. The CDR3 DNA reads TGTGCCAGTCGACAGGGCCTGGGGAATCAGCCCCAGCATTTT. This translates into CASRQGLGNQPQHF.